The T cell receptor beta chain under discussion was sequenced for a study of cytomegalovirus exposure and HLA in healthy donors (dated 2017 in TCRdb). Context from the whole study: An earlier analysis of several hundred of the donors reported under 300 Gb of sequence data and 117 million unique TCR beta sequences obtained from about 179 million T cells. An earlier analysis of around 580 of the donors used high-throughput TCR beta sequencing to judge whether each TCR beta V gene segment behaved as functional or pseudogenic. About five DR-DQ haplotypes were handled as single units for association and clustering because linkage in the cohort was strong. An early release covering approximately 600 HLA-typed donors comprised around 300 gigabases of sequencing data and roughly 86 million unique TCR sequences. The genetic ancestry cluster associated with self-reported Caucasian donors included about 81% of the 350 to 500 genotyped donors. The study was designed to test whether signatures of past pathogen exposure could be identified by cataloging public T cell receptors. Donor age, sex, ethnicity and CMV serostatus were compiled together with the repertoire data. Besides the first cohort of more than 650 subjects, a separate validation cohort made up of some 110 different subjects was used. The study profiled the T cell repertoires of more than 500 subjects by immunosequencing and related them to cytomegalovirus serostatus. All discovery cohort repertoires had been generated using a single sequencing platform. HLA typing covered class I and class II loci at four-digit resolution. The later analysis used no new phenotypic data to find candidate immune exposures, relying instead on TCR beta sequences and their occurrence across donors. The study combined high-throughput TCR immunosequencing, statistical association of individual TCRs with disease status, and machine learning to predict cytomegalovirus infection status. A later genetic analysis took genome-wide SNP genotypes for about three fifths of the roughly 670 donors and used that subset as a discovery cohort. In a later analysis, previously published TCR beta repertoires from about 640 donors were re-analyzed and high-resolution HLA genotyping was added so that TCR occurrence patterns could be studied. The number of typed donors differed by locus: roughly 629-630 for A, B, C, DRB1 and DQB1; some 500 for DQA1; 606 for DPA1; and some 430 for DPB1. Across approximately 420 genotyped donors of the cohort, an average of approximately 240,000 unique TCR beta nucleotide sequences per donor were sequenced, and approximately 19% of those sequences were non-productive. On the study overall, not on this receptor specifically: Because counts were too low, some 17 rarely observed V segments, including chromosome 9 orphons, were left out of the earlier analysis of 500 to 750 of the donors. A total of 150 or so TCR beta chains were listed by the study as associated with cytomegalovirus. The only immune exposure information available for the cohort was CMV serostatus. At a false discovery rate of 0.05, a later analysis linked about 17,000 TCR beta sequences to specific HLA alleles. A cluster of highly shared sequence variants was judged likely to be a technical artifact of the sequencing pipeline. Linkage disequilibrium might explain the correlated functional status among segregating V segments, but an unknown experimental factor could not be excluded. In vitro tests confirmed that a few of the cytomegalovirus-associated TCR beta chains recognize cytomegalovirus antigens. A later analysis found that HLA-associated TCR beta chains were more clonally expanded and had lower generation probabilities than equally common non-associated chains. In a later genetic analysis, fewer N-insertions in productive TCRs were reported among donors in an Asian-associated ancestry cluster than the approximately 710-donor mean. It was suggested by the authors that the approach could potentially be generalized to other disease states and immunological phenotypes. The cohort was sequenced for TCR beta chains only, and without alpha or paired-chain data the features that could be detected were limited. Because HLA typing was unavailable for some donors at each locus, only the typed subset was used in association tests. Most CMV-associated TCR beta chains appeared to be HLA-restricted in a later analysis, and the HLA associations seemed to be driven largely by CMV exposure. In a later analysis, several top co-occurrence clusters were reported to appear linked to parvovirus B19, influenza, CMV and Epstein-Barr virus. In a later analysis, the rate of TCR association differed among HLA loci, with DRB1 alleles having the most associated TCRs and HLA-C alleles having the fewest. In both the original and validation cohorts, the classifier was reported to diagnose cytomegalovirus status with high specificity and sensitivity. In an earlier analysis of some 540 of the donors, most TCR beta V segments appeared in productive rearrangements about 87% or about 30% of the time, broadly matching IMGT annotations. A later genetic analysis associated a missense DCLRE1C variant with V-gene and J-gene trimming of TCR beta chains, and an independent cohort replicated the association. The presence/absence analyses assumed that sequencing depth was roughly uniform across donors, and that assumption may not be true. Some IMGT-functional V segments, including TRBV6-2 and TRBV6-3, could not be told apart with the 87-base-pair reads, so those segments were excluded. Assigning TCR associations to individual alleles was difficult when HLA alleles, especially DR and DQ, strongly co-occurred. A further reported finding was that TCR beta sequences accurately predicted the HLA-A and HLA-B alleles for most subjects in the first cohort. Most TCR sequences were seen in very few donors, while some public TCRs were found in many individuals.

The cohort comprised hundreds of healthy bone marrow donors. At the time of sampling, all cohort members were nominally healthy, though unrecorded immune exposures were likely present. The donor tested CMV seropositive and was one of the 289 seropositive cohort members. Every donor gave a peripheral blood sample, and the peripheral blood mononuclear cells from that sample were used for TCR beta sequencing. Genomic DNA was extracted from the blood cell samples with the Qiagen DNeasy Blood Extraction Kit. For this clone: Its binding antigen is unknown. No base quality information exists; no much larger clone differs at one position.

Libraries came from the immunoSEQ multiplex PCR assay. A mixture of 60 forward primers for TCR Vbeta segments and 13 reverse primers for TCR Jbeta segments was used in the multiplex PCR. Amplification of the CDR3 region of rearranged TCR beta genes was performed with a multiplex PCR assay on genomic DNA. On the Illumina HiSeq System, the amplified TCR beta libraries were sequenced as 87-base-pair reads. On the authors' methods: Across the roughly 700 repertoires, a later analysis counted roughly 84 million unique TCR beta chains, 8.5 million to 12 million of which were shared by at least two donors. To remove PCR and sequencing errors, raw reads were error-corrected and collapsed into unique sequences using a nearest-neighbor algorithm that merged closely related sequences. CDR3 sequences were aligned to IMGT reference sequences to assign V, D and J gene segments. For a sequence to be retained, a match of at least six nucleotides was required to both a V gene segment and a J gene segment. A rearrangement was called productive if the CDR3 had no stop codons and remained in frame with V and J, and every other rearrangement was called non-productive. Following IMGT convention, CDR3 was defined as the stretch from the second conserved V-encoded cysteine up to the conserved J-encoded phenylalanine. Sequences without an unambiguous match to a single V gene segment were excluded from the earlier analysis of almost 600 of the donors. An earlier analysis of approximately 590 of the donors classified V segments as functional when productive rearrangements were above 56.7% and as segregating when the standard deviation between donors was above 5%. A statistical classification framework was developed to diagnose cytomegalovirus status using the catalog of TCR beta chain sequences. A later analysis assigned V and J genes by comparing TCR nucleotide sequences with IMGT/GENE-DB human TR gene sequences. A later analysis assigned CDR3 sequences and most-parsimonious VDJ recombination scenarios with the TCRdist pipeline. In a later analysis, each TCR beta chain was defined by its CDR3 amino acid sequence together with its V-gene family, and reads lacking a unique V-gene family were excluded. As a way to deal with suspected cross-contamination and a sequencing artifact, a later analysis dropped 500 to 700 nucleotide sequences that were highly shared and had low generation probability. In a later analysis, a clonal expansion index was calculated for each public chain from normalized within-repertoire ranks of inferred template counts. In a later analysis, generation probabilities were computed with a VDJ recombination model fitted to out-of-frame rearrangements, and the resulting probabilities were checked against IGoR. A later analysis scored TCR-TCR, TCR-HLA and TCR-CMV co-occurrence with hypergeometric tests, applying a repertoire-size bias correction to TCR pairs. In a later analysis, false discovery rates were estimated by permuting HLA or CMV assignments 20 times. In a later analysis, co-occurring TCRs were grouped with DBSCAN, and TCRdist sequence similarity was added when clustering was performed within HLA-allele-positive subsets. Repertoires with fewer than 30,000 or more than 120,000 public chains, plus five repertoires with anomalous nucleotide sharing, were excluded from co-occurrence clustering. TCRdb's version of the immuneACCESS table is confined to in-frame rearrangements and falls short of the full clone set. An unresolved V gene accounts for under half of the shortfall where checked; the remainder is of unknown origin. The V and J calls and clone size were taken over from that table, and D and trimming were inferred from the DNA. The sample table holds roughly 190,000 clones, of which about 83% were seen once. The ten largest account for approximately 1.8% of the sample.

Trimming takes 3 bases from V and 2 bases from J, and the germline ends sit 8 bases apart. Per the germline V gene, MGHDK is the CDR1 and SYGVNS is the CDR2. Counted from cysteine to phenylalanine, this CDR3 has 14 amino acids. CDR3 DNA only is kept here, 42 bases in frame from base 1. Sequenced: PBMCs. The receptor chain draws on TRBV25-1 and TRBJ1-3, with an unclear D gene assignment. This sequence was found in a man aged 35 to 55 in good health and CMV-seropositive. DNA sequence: TGTGCCAGCAGTGATTCCCGTCCTGGAAACACCATATATTTT. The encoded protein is CASSDSRPGNTIYF.